This T cell receptor (beta chain) stems from a study of identical twins. TCRdb called the 5' RACE reads again in MiXCR, with one record for every CDR3 protein. Here the sample spans some 710,000 distinct CDR3 sequences, around 6% being singletons. This clonotype was seen ten or more times. V gave up 8 bases and J gave up 6 bases, with 14 bases separating them. This CDR3 comprises 13 residues. The sequence was obtained from a man between 18 and 29 years old in good health. Sequenced: naive T cells sorted from blood. The V call is TRBV12-3 or TRBV12-4, the J call TRBJ2-1; D is undetermined. CDR3 region: CASVEDGVNEQFF. The CDR3 bases are TGTGCCAGCGTAGAGGATGGCGTCAATGAGCAGTTCTTC.